The sequence of this TCR beta chain was determined in a study of T-cell reconstitution after alpha-beta-depleted transplantation in children. Broader study findings: Alpha-beta T cells about two months after transplant reportedly derived from several hundred expanded graft clones.

V shed 3 bases, J shed 6 bases, and the junction held 14 bases outside the gene matches. CDR1 is SGDLS, CDR2 YYNGEE, per germline. The CDR3 covers 17 residues. This clonotype was seen many times. Its matching antigen is unknown. The authors prepared the TCRbeta library with unique molecular identifiers. TCRdb analysed the PCR reads with MiXCR anew, one entry per CDR3 protein. Of approximately 500,000 distinct CDR3 sequences listed, about 11% are singletons. This chain links TRBV9 with TRBJ2-1; TRBD2 agrees at 8 bases. The sequencing here drew on PBMCs, taken before TCRalphabeta/CD19-depleted stem cell transplant. The clonotype was recovered from a child aged 2-15 years with inherited bone marrow failure, due to receive a stem cell transplant. The CDR3 reads CASSAPRGGASRNEQFF. In nucleotides, the CDR3 is TGTGCCAGCAGCGCCCCCCGGGGGGGCGCGTCTCGCAATGAGCAGTTCTTC. The variable domain in full, with the rest retrieved from reference TRBV9 and TRBJ2-1, is DSGVTQTPKHLITATGQRVTLRCSPRSGDLSVYWYQQSLDQGLQFLIQYYNGEERAKGNILERFSAQQFPDLHSELNLSSLELGDSALYFCASSAPRGGASRNEQFFGPGTRLTVL.